This T cell receptor beta chain was identified during a study of blood T cell repertoires in COVID-19. Study information: Researchers got acute and convalescent COVID-19 samples from the United States, Italy and Spain.

The protocol was immunoSEQ multiplex PCR, while the TCRdb copy is restricted to in-frame clones and leaves out a portion. The table lists about 220,000 clones, approximately 79% of them singletons. Per the germline V gene, CDR1 is MNHEY and CDR2 is SMNVEV (reference sequence). Trimming removed 7 bases from V and 6 bases from J; junction bases left unmatched: 12. The CDR3 runs to 16 residues. The rearrangement uses TRBV27 and TRBJ2-1, with 10 nucleotides matching TRBD2. The sequence was obtained from a human donor in a cohort sampled during active COVID-19. Sequenced input: peripheral blood. The CDR3 DNA follows: TGTGCCAGCAACCCATACCTAGCGGGAGCGGGCAATGAGCAGTTCTTC. It is translated as CASNPYLAGAGNEQFF.